The clone carrying this T cell receptor (beta chain) was observed a few times. This entry is derived from a study of early T cells in non-severe SARS-CoV-2 infection. Individual cDNA molecules received unique molecular identifiers during library preparation. Each CDR3 protein is one row after TCRdb ran MiXCR on the 5' RACE reads. The top ten hold 6% to 6.5% of the sample, which has roughly 26,000 distinct CDR3 sequences, more than 3.5% seen once. The clonotype was recovered from an adult who was a healthcare worker with PCR-confirmed SARS-CoV-2 infection or an uninfected control (not recorded which). Sequenced input: whole blood.

The CDR3 bases are TGTGCCAGCAGGAAAGACGCGGGAGTTCTCTACGAGCAGTACTTC. This sequence encodes CASRKDAGVLYEQYF. This chain connects TRBV7-2 to TRBJ2-7; 7 bases are a match to TRBD2. The CDR3 contains 15 residues. J lost 3 bases, V lost 6 bases, and 11 bases had no gene match. Germline-derived CDR1 and CDR2 are SGHTA and FQGNSA.